The TCR beta chain described here comes from a study of CD8 T cells in ankylosing spondylitis. With respect to this clonotype: Antigen specificity is unknown.

It was by quantitative 5'-RACE with molecular barcodes that TCR beta libraries were made. TCRdb reanalysed the 5' RACE reads using MiXCR and keeps one entry per CDR3 protein. The table has 200,000 or so distinct CDR3 sequences, approximately 13% seen once. Points from the study as a whole: One TCR beta motif, made up of roughly 8 highly homologous variants, appeared characteristic of ankylosing spondylitis blood. Peripheral blood held disease-linked clones only at relatively low frequency, and these were CD8+. Significantly higher representation of disease-linked clones was reported for matched ankylosing spondylitis synovial fluid.

This TCR came from a female donor with ankylosing spondylitis or in good health (not recorded which). Input material: blood, either unsorted or a sorted T cell fraction (not recorded which).

The CDR3 region is CSARRQIGLAGNYEQYF. Here the CDR3 DNA reads TGCAGTGCTAGACGGCAGATCGGACTAGCGGGGAACTACGAGCAGTACTTC. The rearrangement joins TRBV20-1 to TRBJ2-7; the match to TRBD2 covers 12 bases. With V trimmed by 2 bases and J by 3 bases, 11 bases remained unmatched. From germline, CDR1 is DFQATT and CDR2 SNEGSKA (reference sequence). CDR3 length equals 17 residues.